This TCR beta chain was found in a study of T cell responses to AZD1222 COVID-19 vaccine. Data came from immunoSEQ multiplex PCR; TCRdb stores just in-frame clones and leaves some out. The sample shows some 170,000 clones, about 89% of them seen only once. Regarding the study as a whole: Females made up more of the donors, who were largely white British, and clonal diversity may have come out too low.

Trimming pared 5 bases from V and 2 bases from J, leaving 16 bases between. CDR1 is SGHTA and CDR2 is FQGTGA in the germline V gene. This CDR3 is built from 16 residues. Notes on this clone: The antigen is not known.

This specimen was peripheral blood, taken on day 0 of AZD1222 vaccination. This TCR derives from an adult in good health. This chain connects TRBV7-3 to TRBJ2-1, with a possible D match to TRBD1 (6 bases). The chain's CDR3 is CASSPRRQGPYNEQFF. The CDR3 DNA is TGTGCCAGCAGCCCTCGTCGGCAGGGGCCCTACAATGAGCAGTTCTTC.